A single sample gave rise to the 12 T cell receptor beta chains below, sequenced in a study of early T cells in non-severe SARS-CoV-2 infection. MiXCR, applied by TCRdb to the 5' RACE reads, yields one record per CDR3 protein. The data contain around 47,000 distinct CDR3 sequences, more than 9% of them singletons. The sample comprised whole blood. The receptors here all came from an adult who was a healthcare worker with PCR-confirmed SARS-CoV-2 infection or an uninfected control (not recorded which).

This clonotype was picked up many times. The rearrangement uses TRBV5-1 and TRBJ2-7; D may be TRBD1 or TRBD2 (7 bases each). The CDR3 has 16 residues. From germline, CDR1 is SGHRS and CDR2 YFSETQ. V was clipped by 4 bases and J by 1 base, with 18 bases between them. In nucleotides, the CDR3 is TGCGCCAGCAGCGAGGGGGCGGGAGATATTTCCTACGAGCAGTACTTC. It translates to CASSEGAGDISYEQYF. The variable domain in full, with the rest retrieved from reference TRBV5-1 and TRBJ2-7, is KAGVTQTPRYLIKTRGQQVTLSCSPISGHRSVSWYQQTPGQGLQFLFEYFSETQRNKGNFPGRFSGRQFSNSRSEMNVSTLELGDSALYLCASSEGAGDISYEQYFGPGTRLTVT.

This rearrangement joins TRBV6-5 to TRBJ1-1; the D gene is possibly TRBD1 (6 bases). This CDR3 is built from 16 residues. Germline CDR1 MNHEY, CDR2 SVGAGI. Trimming removed 5 bases at V and 0 bases at J, with 16 bases between. CDR3 residues: CASSPGQRPLNTEAFF. The CDR3 DNA sequence: TGTGCCAGCAGTCCCGGACAGAGACCCTTGAACACTGAAGCTTTCTTT.

The sample holds one count of this clonotype. A much more abundant neighbour one base away suggests this may be a read error. V is TRBV12-3 or TRBV12-4 and J is TRBJ2-1; no definite D call. CDR3 size: 12 residues. V lost 5 bases and J lost 7, with 9 bases in between. The chain's CDR3 is CASSEHGNEQFF. CDR3 nucleotides: TGTGCCAGCAGTGAACATGGGAATGAGCAGTTCTTC.

In this sample, this clonotype turned up a few times. The genes are TRBV4-3 and TRBJ1-6; 9 nucleotides agree with TRBD1. CDR1 is LGHNA and CDR2 is YSLEER in the germline V gene. V shed 0 bases and J 7 bases; nucleotides not matched to a gene: 4. CDR3 length: 16 amino acids. The CDR3 sequence: CASSQESQGANSPLHF. For the CDR3, the DNA is TGCGCCAGCAGCCAAGAGTCACAGGGGGCAAATTCACCCCTCCACTTT.

This chain joins TRBV2 and TRBJ1-2; D unresolved. The CDR3 sequence is 14 residues long. V dropped 1 base and J dropped 5 bases, with 11 bases sitting between them. Germline assignment: CDR1 SNHLY and CDR2 FYNNEI. CDR3 DNA sequence: TGTGCCAGCAGTGAAGATGGGTATTGGTATGGCTACACCTTC. This codes for CASSEDGYWYGYTF.

The chain couples TRBV29-1 to TRBJ2-7, with TRBD2 identical over 8 bases. Germline lookup yields CDR1 SQVTM and CDR2 ANQGSEA. There are 14 residues in the CDR3. Trimming cost V 0 bases and J 6 bases; bases outside gene matches: 7. This CDR3 is CSVEEPAGVSEQYF. CDR3 bases: TGCAGCGTTGAAGAGCCAGCGGGAGTGTCCGAGCAGTACTTC.

The chain carries TRBV7-9 and TRBJ2-1, with TRBD1 matching 9 bases. The trim removed 5 bases at V and 3 bases at J, leaving 5 bases unmatched. The CDR3 length is 15 residues. Germline V lookup: CDR1 SEHNR, CDR2 FQNEAQ (reference sequence). The CDR3 nucleotides are TGTGCCAGCAGCCCACAGGGGGCGGGCTACAATGAGCAGTTCTTC. This sequence encodes CASSPQGAGYNEQFF. Full variable domain (rest looked up from reference TRBV7-9 and TRBJ2-1): DTGVSQNPRHKITKRGQNVTFRCDPISEHNRLYWYRQTLGQGPEFLTYFQNEAQLEKSRLLSDRFSAERPKGSFSTLEIQRTEQGDSAMYLCASSPQGAGYNEQFFGPGTRLTVL.

The table lists this clonotype with a few counts. The gene calls are TRBV4-3 and TRBJ1-2; D not resolved. The CDR3 is 15 amino acids. Trimming left V 2 bases short and J 5 bases short, with 15 bases between. CDR1 LGHNA and CDR2 YSLEER come from the germline V gene. The CDR3 DNA is TGCGCCAGCAGCCAATCGTCCAGGACTACTTATGGCTACACCTTC. Residues: CASSQSSRTTYGYTF.

This clonotype has a count of ten or more. J is TRBJ2-1 and V is TRBV11-2; TRBD2 matches 8 bases. V was clipped by 7 bases and J by 7 bases; unmatched bases: 9. Germline CDR1 reads SGHAT; CDR2 reads FQNNGV. The CDR3 spans 14 residues. The DNA of the CDR3 is TGTGCCAGCAAAAGAAGCGGGGGCGGGAATGAGCAGTTCTTC. Amino acids: CASKRSGGGNEQFF.

This clonotype was detected ten times or more. The chain uses TRBV7-9 and TRBJ2-1; D is perhaps TRBD1 (6 bases). The CDR3 has 15 amino acids. Trimming took off 6 bases at V and 8 bases at J, with 20 bases between the two ends. CDR1 SEHNR and CDR2 FQNEAQ come from the germline V gene (reference sequence). The DNA of the CDR3 is TGTGCCAGCAGACCGACAGGACAGTTTCTCGATGAGCAGTTCTTC. Its protein is CASRPTGQFLDEQFF.

The chain couples TRBV7-6 to TRBJ2-3; 8 nucleotides agree with TRBD2. Per germline, CDR1 SGHVS and CDR2 FNYEAQ. CDR3 length: 14 residues. V shed 5 bases, J shed 4 bases, and the junction held 5 bases outside the gene matches. The CDR3 DNA is TGTGCCAGCAGCATGGGAGCGGGAGCAGATACGCAGTATTTT. Its protein product is CASSMGAGADTQYF.

Ten or more counts support this clonotype. The V gene is TRBV7-3, the J gene TRBJ2-3; 10 nucleotides agree with TRBD2. CDR3 length: 15 residues. Germline CDR1 and CDR2: SGHTA and FQGTGA. V gave up 5 bases and J gave up 4 bases; unmatched junction bases: 6. The CDR3 DNA is TGTGCCAGCAGCCGGGGACTAGCGTTTGCAGATACGCAGTATTTT. It codes for CASSRGLAFADTQYF.